A single sample gave rise to the 11 T cell receptor beta chains below, sequenced in a study of OX40 agonist ivuxolimab in advanced cancers. Here immunoSEQ multiplex PCR was the method, and the copy in TCRdb shows in-frame clones only, minus some. The data contain just over 80,000 clones, 70% to 90% of them singletons. This specimen was CD4+ or CD8+ T cells sorted from blood, taken in a trial of the OX40 agonist ivuxolimab. The receptors were gathered from an adult with an advanced solid tumor such as melanoma, head and neck, liver or kidney cancer.

The CDR3 region is CASSVRDSGSKNIQYF. The DNA of the CDR3 is TGTGCCAGCAGCGTAAGGGACAGCGGGTCCAAAAACATTCAGTACTTC. V gene TRBV9 combines with J gene TRBJ2-4; TRBD1 is a possible D gene (7 bases). The V end lost 1 base, the J end lost 2 bases, and 13 bases lay between the germline ends. The CDR3 sequence is 16 residues long. CDR1 is SGDLS, CDR2 YYNGEE, per germline.

The CDR3 DNA reads TGTGCCAGCAGCAAGGGGCCCCTCGAGCAGTACTTC. It translates to CASSKGPLEQYF. The chain couples TRBV6-1 to TRBJ2-7; tentatively, D is TRBD1 (5 bases). This CDR3 is built from 12 residues. The V gene lost 6 bases and the J gene lost 6 bases, with 12 bases spanning the gap. Germline V gene data show CDR1 as MNHNS and CDR2 as SASEGT.

The DNA of the CDR3 is TGTGCCAGCACTTTTATTGGAGGGGGGGGAACTGAAGCTTTCTTT. As protein: CASTFIGGGGTEAFF. The chain carries TRBV11-2 and TRBJ1-1; tentatively, D is TRBD1 (6 bases). With 7 bases removed from V and 5 bases from J, the gap between germline ends came to 20 bases. Germline assignment: CDR1 SGHAT and CDR2 FQNNGV. The CDR3 is made up of 15 amino acids.

The rearrangement links TRBV18 to TRBJ2-7; 7 bases fit TRBD1. The germline CDR1 and CDR2 sequences are KGHSH and LQKENI. V was clipped by 4 bases and J by 0 bases; unmatched bases: 6. This CDR3 contains 15 residues. The CDR3: CASSRGGQDSYEQYF. CDR3 sequence (DNA): TGTGCCAGCTCACGGGGTGGACAGGACTCCTACGAGCAGTACTTC.

The rearrangement joins TRBV6-1 to TRBJ2-7; D unclear. Germline V CDR1 and CDR2: MNHNS, SASEGT. Trimming took off 7 bases at V and 9 bases at J, with 22 bases between the two ends. The CDR3 is 14 residues long. In DNA form, the CDR3 reads TGTGCCAGCAACCGGTCCCAGTACCTACGAGTGCAGTACTTC. Its protein product is CASNRSQYLRVQYF.

The chain has TRBV6-6 and TRBJ2-6, with D possibly matching TRBD2 (6 bases). The CDR3 has 14 residues. V was pared by 11 bases and J by 2 bases, with 13 bases between. Germline loops: CDR1 MNHNY, CDR2 SVGAGI (reference sequence). The CDR3 loop is CAVRGYTGANVLTF. CDR3 bases: TGTGCCGTGCGGGGATATACTGGGGCCAACGTCCTGACTTTC.

The V gene is TRBV14, the J gene TRBJ1-6; D gene ambiguous. Germline-derived CDR1 and CDR2 are SGHDN and FVKESK. Trimming left V 3 bases short and J 8 bases short, with 14 bases between. The CDR3 length is 15 residues. The CDR3 spells CASSHRHPSYSPLHF. Here the CDR3 DNA reads TGTGCCAGCAGCCATAGACACCCTTCCTATTCACCCCTCCACTTT.

DNA for the CDR3: TGTGCCAGCAGCGGACGGACAGGGGCCGGAAACACCATATATTTT. It is translated as CASSGRTGAGNTIYF. The V and J genes are TRBV7-2 and TRBJ1-3; 9 positions agree with TRBD1. CDR3 size: 15 residues. The germline CDR1 and CDR2 sequences are SGHTA and FQGNSA. Trimming cost V 5 bases and J 4 bases; bases outside gene matches: 6.

The chain recombines TRBV10-2 with TRBJ2-3; 9 positions match TRBD2. CDR3 size: 14 residues. Germline values: CDR1 WSHSY, CDR2 SAAADI. The V segment lost 5 bases and the J segment 9 bases; nucleotides outside the gene matches: 9. CDR3 nucleotide sequence: TGCGCCAGCAGTCCAAGCGGGGGGAAAGGCACGCAGTATTTT. Translated, it gives CASSPSGGKGTQYF.

The chain combines TRBV19 with TRBJ1-4; TRBD1 might be the D (5 bases). Per germline, CDR1 LNHDA and CDR2 SQIVND (reference sequence). Trimming took 6 bases from V and 4 from J, leaving 12 bases between them. The CDR3 has 14 amino acids. Here the CDR3 DNA reads TGTGCCAGTAGCTTTTGGACAAATAATGAAAAACTGTTTTTT. It translates to CASSFWTNNEKLFF.

The rearrangement uses TRBV9 and TRBJ1-2; D call uncertain. The ends were cut back, 2 bases at V and 0 bases at J, with 14 bases in the middle. Germline values: CDR1 SGDLS, CDR2 YYNGEE. The CDR3 length is 16 residues. For the CDR3, the DNA is TGTGCCAGCAGCGTTGACCCAGGACTGGCTAACTATGGCTACACCTTC. Translation gives CASSVDPGLANYGYTF.